What follows are 11 T cell receptor beta chains derived from one specimen sequenced in a study of CD8+ T cells in alopecia areata. This sample's treatment: oral pan-JAK inhibitor, 5-10 mg twice daily. Extraction and reverse transcription of RNA yielded cDNA as the sequencing template. Profiling relied on immunoSEQ multiplex PCR, and the TCRdb table lists in-frame clones only, not all of them. The sample has some 200,000 clones, approximately 45% seen once. This specimen was CD4+ T cells sorted from blood, taken at approximately week 36, from a patient treated with tofacitinib. These receptors all come from a human donor with alopecia areata.

The chain joins TRBV12-5 to TRBJ2-1; D call uncertain. The germline gives CDR1 LGHNT, CDR2 FRNRAP. The CDR3 is 12 residues long. V dropped 5 bases and J dropped 9 bases, with 11 bases sitting between them. CDR3 residues: CASGPPEGEQFF. In DNA form, the CDR3 reads TGTGCTAGTGGTCCACCGGAAGGTGAGCAGTTCTTC.

In its sample, this clone was seen a few times. Mismatch with germline at one junction end may stem from a read error. The chain joins TRBV30 to TRBJ2-5; D is perhaps TRBD2 (6 bases). Germline assignment: CDR1 GTSNPN and CDR2 SVGIG (reference sequence). The CDR3 has 13 amino acids. The CDR3 DNA reads as TGTGCCTGGAGCATCGGGACTCAAGGGACCCAGTACTTC. Protein sequence: CAWSIGTQGTQYF.

J is TRBJ2-7 and V is TRBV4-3, with TRBD2 identical over 10 bases. The CDR3 is 15 residues long. Germline V gene lookup returns CDR1 LGHNA and CDR2 YSLEER. V lost 1 base, J lost 5 bases, and 5 bases stayed unmatched. CDR3 amino acids: CASSQGGLAGDEQYF. The CDR3 region has the DNA TGCGCCAGCAGCCAAGGAGGGCTAGCGGGAGACGAGCAGTACTTC.

CDR3 bases: TGTGCCAGCAGTGCAAGTGTCAGCACCGGGGAGCTGTTTTTT. Encoded protein: CASSASVSTGELFF. The chain uses TRBV9 and TRBJ2-2; D unclear. V dropped 5 bases and J dropped 4 bases, with 12 bases sitting between them. CDR1 is SGDLS, CDR2 YYNGEE, per germline. The CDR3 loop spans 14 amino acids.

As concerns this clone: The junction shows a germline mismatch at one end, possibly a read error. The chain combines TRBV29-1 with TRBJ1-4, with 7 bases matching TRBD1. The CDR3 sequence is 14 residues long. Per the germline V gene, CDR1 is SQVTM and CDR2 is ANQGSEA. The CDR3 loop is CSVQDRAANEKLFF. Here the CDR3 DNA reads TGCAGCGTTCAAGACAGGGCAGCTAATGAAAAACTGTTTTTT.

V is TRBV27 and J is TRBJ2-5; D is possibly TRBD1 (5 bases). Trimming took 2 bases from V and 7 from J, leaving 20 bases between them. The V gene's germline CDR1 is MNHEY and CDR2 SMNVEV (reference sequence). This CDR3 comprises 16 residues. For the CDR3, the DNA is TGTGCCAGCAGTTTAAGAATTGCGGCAGGTGGGGCGACCCAGTACTTC. This codes for CASSLRIAAGGATQYF.

The count of this clone is one. This chain connects TRBV4-3 to TRBJ2-3; the match to TRBD2 covers 8 bases. J was trimmed by 6 bases and V by 0 bases; bases with no gene match: 11. Germline V gene lookup returns CDR1 LGHNA and CDR2 YSLEER. This CDR3 has 17 amino acids. This CDR3 reads CASSQDATSEFKDTQYF. In DNA form, the CDR3 reads TGCGCCAGCAGCCAAGATGCGACTAGCGAGTTTAAGGATACGCAGTATTTT.

In its sample, this clone was seen many times. The DNA of the CDR3 is TGTGCCAGCAGCCCGACAGGCCTAAACTGGTACGAGCAGTACTTC. Protein product: CASSPTGLNWYEQYF. V is TRBV7-2 and J is TRBJ2-7; a possible D gene is TRBD1 (6 bases). Germline V CDR1 and CDR2: SGHTA, FQGNSA. Trimming cost V 5 bases and J 4 bases, with 18 bases left between them. The CDR3 has 15 residues.

This chain connects TRBV29-1 to TRBJ2-3, with D tentatively TRBD1 or TRBD2 (6 bases each). CDR3 length: 13 residues. CDR1 and CDR2 (germline): SQVTM, ANQGSEA. Trimming pared 6 bases from V and 5 bases from J, leaving 15 bases between. The CDR3 coding sequence is TGCAGCGTGAACCGGGGGCGAGGAGATACGCAGTATTTT. Translation gives CSVNRGRGDTQYF.

A few counts support this clone. This rearrangement joins TRBV2 to TRBJ2-7; TRBD1 agrees at 9 bases. Germline V CDR1 and CDR2: SNHLY, FYNNEI. The CDR3 length is 14 residues. V shed 5 bases, J shed 3 bases, and the junction held 5 bases outside the gene matches. The CDR3 DNA is TGTGCCAGCAGTTCCGACAGGGGGGACTACGAGCAGTACTTC. Translating it yields CASSSDRGDYEQYF. Using reference TRBV2 and TRBJ2-7 for the parts outside the CDR3, the full variable domain is EPEVTQTPSHQVTQMGQEVILRCVPISNHLYFYWYRQILGQKVEFLVSFYNNEISEKSEIFDDQFSVERPDGSNFTLKIRSTKLEDSAMYFCASSSDRGDYEQYFGPGTRLTVT.

This clone was observed a few times. Other DNA sequences of this sample code for an identical CDR3. The V call is TRBV11-2, the J call TRBJ2-7; 9 bases fit TRBD1. CDR3 length equals 13 residues. Germline trimming cut 6 bases from V and 6 bases from J; bases unmatched to any gene: 6. The V gene's germline CDR1 is SGHAT and CDR2 FQNNGV. CDR3 amino acids: CASSRDRVGEQYF. The CDR3 DNA reads as TGTGCCAGCAGTAGGGACAGGGTAGGCGAGCAGTACTTC.